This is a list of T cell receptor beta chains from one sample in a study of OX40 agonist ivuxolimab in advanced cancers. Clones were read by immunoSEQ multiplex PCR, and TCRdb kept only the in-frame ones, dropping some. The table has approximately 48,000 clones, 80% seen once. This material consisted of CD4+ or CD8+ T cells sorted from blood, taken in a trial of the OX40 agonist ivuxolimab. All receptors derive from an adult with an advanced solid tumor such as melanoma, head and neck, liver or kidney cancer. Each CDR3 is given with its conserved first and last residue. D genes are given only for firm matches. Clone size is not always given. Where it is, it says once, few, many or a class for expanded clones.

CDR3aa: CASSVGLPLNTGELFF
CDR3nt: TGTGCCAGCTCCGTGGGGCTCCCGCTGAACACCGGGGAGCTGTTTTTT
v_gene: TRBV25-1
j_gene: TRBJ2-2
abundance: .
len: 16
d_gene: .

CDR3aa: CASSRTGPPWDEKLFF
CDR3nt: TGTGCCAGCTCACGGACAGGGCCCCCGTGGGATGAAAAACTGTTTTTT
v_gene: TRBV18
j_gene: TRBJ1-4
abundance: .
len: 16
d_gene: TRBD1

CDR3aa: CASRGQGNTYEQYF
CDR3nt: TGTGCCAGCAGGGGCCAGGGAAATACCTACGAGCAGTACTTC
v_gene: TRBV28
j_gene: TRBJ2-7
abundance: .
len: 14
d_gene: .

CDR3aa: CSVRTGNTGELFF
CDR3nt: TGCAGCGTTCGGACAGGGAACACCGGGGAGCTGTTTTTT
v_gene: TRBV29-1
j_gene: TRBJ2-2
abundance: .
len: 13
d_gene: TRBD1

CDR3aa: CASSSRTSGRPSYNEQFF
CDR3nt: TGTGCCAGCAGTTCCCGGACTAGCGGGAGGCCCTCCTACAATGAGCAGTTCTTC
v_gene: TRBV28
j_gene: TRBJ2-1
abundance: .
len: 18
d_gene: TRBD2

CDR3aa: CASSQQVRPGYTF
CDR3nt: TGTGCCAGCAGTCAACAGGTTAGGCCTGGCTACACCTTC
v_gene: TRBV6-5
j_gene: TRBJ1-2
abundance: .
len: 13
d_gene: .

CDR3aa: CASGLVLGREGNEQYF
CDR3nt: TGTGCTAGTGGTTTGGTACTCGGCAGGGAAGGCAACGAGCAGTACTTC
v_gene: TRBV12-5
j_gene: TRBJ2-7
abundance: .
len: 16
d_gene: .

CDR3aa: CASSLARGYNSPLHF
CDR3nt: TGTGCCAGCAGCTTAGCTAGGGGCTATAATTCACCCCTCCACTTT
v_gene: TRBV7-9
j_gene: TRBJ1-6
abundance: once
len: 15
d_gene: .

CDR3aa: CASSLGGRTYGYTF
CDR3nt: TGCGCCAGCAGCTTGGGAGGCAGGACCTATGGCTACACCTTC
v_gene: TRBV5-1
j_gene: TRBJ1-2
abundance: .
len: 14
d_gene: .

CDR3aa: CASSETGGRLEQYF
CDR3nt: TGTGCCAGCAGTGAGACAGGGGGCAGGTTGGAGCAGTACTTC
v_gene: TRBV2
j_gene: TRBJ2-7
abundance: .
len: 14
d_gene: TRBD1

CDR3aa: CASSPTGTGGRLFF
CDR3nt: TGTGCCAGCAGCCCAACCGGGACAGGGGGCCGACTGTTTTTT
v_gene: TRBV7-2
j_gene: TRBJ2-2
abundance: .
len: 14
d_gene: TRBD1

CDR3aa: CASRTGTAHFYGYTF
CDR3nt: TGTGCCAGCAGAACCGGGACAGCCCACTTCTATGGCTACACCTTC
v_gene: TRBV27
j_gene: TRBJ1-2
abundance: .
len: 15
d_gene: TRBD1

CDR3aa: CASSFGLAGTYEQYF
CDR3nt: TGTGCCAGTAGTTTCGGACTAGCGGGGACCTACGAGCAGTACTTC
v_gene: TRBV19
j_gene: TRBJ2-7
abundance: .
len: 15
d_gene: TRBD2

CDR3aa: CASSLIPGGENEQYF
CDR3nt: TGCGCCAGCAGCTTGATTCCAGGGGGGGAAAACGAGCAGTACTTC
v_gene: TRBV5-1
j_gene: TRBJ2-7
abundance: once
len: 15
d_gene: .

CDR3aa: CATSRGQEPYEQYF
CDR3nt: TGTGCCACCAGCAGAGGACAGGAGCCCTACGAGCAGTACTTC
v_gene: TRBV15
j_gene: TRBJ2-7
abundance: few
len: 14
d_gene: .

CDR3aa: CASSPGRGSAEQYF
CDR3nt: TGTGCCAGCAGTCCGGGCAGGGGATCGGCCGAGCAGTACTTC
v_gene: TRBV6-6
j_gene: TRBJ2-7
abundance: .
len: 14
d_gene: .

CDR3aa: CASSQGLAGLSTDTQYF
CDR3nt: TGCGCCAGCAGCCAAGGACTAGCGGGTCTTAGCACAGATACGCAGTATTTT
v_gene: TRBV4-3
j_gene: TRBJ2-3
abundance: .
len: 17
d_gene: TRBD2

CDR3aa: CASRLPQYEAFF
CDR3nt: TGCGCCAGCAGACTCCCACAGTATGAAGCTTTCTTT
v_gene: TRBV10-2
j_gene: TRBJ1-1
abundance: .
len: 12
d_gene: .

CDR3aa: CASSPQSGGLAYEQYF
CDR3nt: TGTGCCAGCAGCCCCCAGTCTGGGGGATTAGCCTACGAGCAGTACTTC
v_gene: TRBV9
j_gene: TRBJ2-7
abundance: .
len: 16
d_gene: .

CDR3aa: CASSFTFTGGDGYTF
CDR3nt: TGTGCCAGCAGTTTTACTTTCACAGGGGGCGATGGCTACACCTTC
v_gene: TRBV27
j_gene: TRBJ1-2
abundance: .
len: 15
d_gene: TRBD1

CDR3aa: CASSDQGAVLNSPLHF
CDR3nt: TGTGCCAGCAGCGATCAGGGGGCAGTCCTTAATTCACCCCTCCACTTT
v_gene: TRBV13
j_gene: TRBJ1-6
abundance: .
len: 16
d_gene: TRBD1

CDR3aa: CASSLWAIGTVKPGYTF
CDR3nt: TGTGCCAGCAGTTTATGGGCTATAGGGACGGTGAAACCTGGCTACACCTTC
v_gene: TRBV28
j_gene: TRBJ1-2
abundance: .
len: 17
d_gene: .

CDR3aa: CASRRTSGGQETQYF
CDR3nt: TGTGCCAGCAGGCGGACTAGCGGGGGCCAAGAGACCCAGTACTTC
v_gene: TRBV6-5
j_gene: TRBJ2-5
abundance: .
len: 15
d_gene: TRBD2

CDR3aa: CATSRGPQGPSEQYF
CDR3nt: TGTGCCACCAGCAGAGGGCCCCAGGGCCCCAGCGAGCAGTACTTC
v_gene: TRBV15
j_gene: TRBJ2-7
abundance: few
len: 15
d_gene: .

CDR3aa: CASSLDSGGTNYGYTF
CDR3nt: TGTGCCAGCAGCTTAGATTCAGGGGGCACCAACTATGGCTACACCTTC
v_gene: TRBV11-2
j_gene: TRBJ1-2
abundance: .
len: 16
d_gene: TRBD1

CDR3aa: CATSREGGSGRGNYGYTF
CDR3nt: TGTGCCACCAGCAGAGAAGGGGGATCAGGGAGGGGCAACTATGGCTACACCTTC
v_gene: TRBV15
j_gene: TRBJ1-2
abundance: few
len: 18
d_gene: .

CDR3aa: CASIQTGQYGYTF
CDR3nt: TGTGCCAGCATCCAGACAGGGCAGTATGGCTACACCTTC
v_gene: TRBV28
j_gene: TRBJ1-2
abundance: .
len: 13
d_gene: TRBD1

CDR3aa: CATSRPIRQGRRGEKLFF
CDR3nt: TGTGCCACCAGCAGACCGATCCGACAGGGCAGAAGAGGGGAAAAACTGTTTTTT
v_gene: TRBV15
j_gene: TRBJ1-4
abundance: .
len: 18
d_gene: TRBD1

CDR3aa: CASNMGGGGRPQHF
CDR3nt: TGTGCCAGCAACATGGGGGGGGGCGGAAGGCCCCAGCATTTT
v_gene: TRBV27
j_gene: TRBJ1-5
abundance: .
len: 14
d_gene: .

CDR3aa: CASSLGQGPTDTQYF
CDR3nt: TGTGCCAGCAGCTTGGGACAGGGCCCCACAGATACGCAGTATTTT
v_gene: TRBV7-9
j_gene: TRBJ2-3
abundance: .
len: 15
d_gene: TRBD1

CDR3aa: CASSLDSGLNEQFF
CDR3nt: TGTGCCAGCAGCTTAGATTCGGGTTTGAATGAGCAGTTCTTC
v_gene: TRBV11-3
j_gene: TRBJ2-1
abundance: .
len: 14
d_gene: .

CDR3aa: CASSIFGRPTNYGYTF
CDR3nt: TGTGCCAGTAGTATATTCGGCAGGCCCACTAACTATGGCTACACCTTC
v_gene: TRBV19
j_gene: TRBJ1-2
abundance: .
len: 16
d_gene: .